The text below deals with one T cell receptor (beta chain). The V gene's germline CDR1 is SGDLS and CDR2 YYNGEE. Trimming took off 2 bases at V and 5 bases at J, with 14 bases between the two ends. This CDR3 comprises 15 residues. The data belong to a study of T-cell memory formation after mild COVID-19. TCRdb re-analysed the 5' RACE reads in MiXCR, keeping a single row per CDR3 protein. This sample has about 340,000 distinct CDR3 sequences, with more than 20% found just once. This TCR derives from an adult woman who had mild COVID-19 (a few samples of this study predate the infection). Cell type and time point are not known. This chain uses TRBV9 with TRBJ2-1; D call uncertain. Sequencing input: PBMCs or a T cell subset sorted from them (not recorded which). CDR3 protein: CASSVDGEVNNEQFF. The CDR3 DNA follows: TGTGCCAGCAGCGTCGACGGAGAGGTAAACAATGAGCAGTTCTTC.